A single sample is the source of the 18 T cell receptor beta chains below, sequenced in a study of blood T cell repertoires in COVID-19. Sequencing was performed with immunoSEQ multiplex PCR; in TCRdb, only in-frame clones are kept and a portion is missing. The sample records approximately 250,000 clones, around 88% being singletons. Sequencing was performed on PBMCs or T cells enriched from blood (not recorded which). These receptors were collected from a woman aged 40 to 50 with acute COVID-19.

This chain connects TRBV18 to TRBJ2-2; 7 nucleotides match TRBD1. Trimming removed 4 bases from V and 6 bases from J; junction bases left unmatched: 5. CDR3 length: 14 residues. Germline V gene lookup returns CDR1 KGHSH and CDR2 LQKENI. In DNA, the CDR3 is TGTGCCAGCTCACGAGGGACAGTTCCCGGGGAGCTGTTTTTT. Translated: CASSRGTVPGELFF.

This chain uses TRBV24-1 with TRBJ1-2; no clear D. Per the germline V gene, CDR1 is KGHDR and CDR2 is SFDVKD. V gave up 5 bases and J gave up 3 bases, with 12 bases separating them. CDR3 size: 14 residues. CDR3 protein: CATSGTATDYGYTF. For the CDR3, the DNA is TGTGCCACCAGTGGTACAGCCACAGACTATGGCTACACCTTC.

The rearrangement uses TRBV7-2 and TRBJ2-7, with 8 positions matching TRBD1. This CDR3 has 14 residues. With V trimmed by 4 bases and J by 5 bases, 7 bases remained unmatched. Per the germline V gene, CDR1 is SGHTA and CDR2 is FQGNSA. CDR3 DNA sequence: TGTGCCAGCAGCTCCTGGACAGGGTTCGACGAGCAGTACTTC. Protein sequence: CASSSWTGFDEQYF.

The J gene is TRBJ1-2, the V gene TRBV2; D is uncertain. Germline CDR1 reads SNHLY; CDR2 reads FYNNEI. CDR3 length: 13 residues. V lost 0 bases and J lost 8, with 10 bases in between. For the CDR3, the DNA is TGTGCCAGCAGTGAAGCCGGTAGAACGGGCTACACCTTC. It is translated as CASSEAGRTGYTF.

This clone was detected only a few times. This sequence joins TRBV28 and TRBJ1-2, with D possibly being TRBD1 (6 bases). Per germline, CDR1 MDHEN and CDR2 SYDVKM. This CDR3 is built from 15 residues. The germline V and J ends were trimmed by 5 bases and 0 bases, with 13 bases remaining between them. DNA of the CDR3: TGTGCCAGCAGTCCCGGACAGAGATCTAACTATGGCTACACCTTC. Translated: CASSPGQRSNYGYTF.

The genes are TRBV6-2 or TRBV6-3 and TRBJ2-1; possibly TRBD1 for D (5 bases). Germline values: CDR1 MNHEY, CDR2 SVGEGT. This CDR3 is built from 12 residues. Trimming pared 2 bases from V and 7 bases from J, leaving 6 bases between. Here the CDR3 DNA reads TGTGCCAGCAGTTACCGGACAAATGAGCAGTTCTTC. Translation: CASSYRTNEQFF.

The rearrangement links TRBV29-1 to TRBJ2-5; 10 bases line up with TRBD2. V shed 7 bases, J shed 5 bases, and the junction held 4 bases outside the gene matches. CDR3 size: 12 residues. Germline CDR1 and CDR2: SQVTM and ANQGSEA. CDR3 residues: CSDKAGGETQYF. The DNA for the CDR3 is TGCAGCGATAAAGCGGGAGGGGAGACCCAGTACTTC.

The J gene is TRBJ2-3, the V gene TRBV11-3, with 8 bases matching TRBD1. Trimming at V came to 2 bases and at J to 4 bases, leaving 2 bases not matched to a gene. CDR1 is SGHNT and CDR2 is YENEEA in the germline V gene. This CDR3 contains 14 residues. The CDR3 is CASSLQTGADTQYF. CDR3 DNA sequence: TGTGCCAGCAGCTTACAGACAGGGGCAGATACGCAGTATTTT.

J is TRBJ1-1 and V is TRBV6-2 or TRBV6-3, with 8 nucleotides matching TRBD1. CDR1 MNHEY and CDR2 SVGEGT come from the germline V gene. With V trimmed by 2 bases and J by 4 bases, 3 bases remained unmatched. CDR3 length equals 14 residues. The CDR3 DNA follows: TGTGCCAGCAGTTACCCCGGGACAGGCACTGAAGCTTTCTTT. Its translation: CASSYPGTGTEAFF.

This rearrangement joins TRBV15 to TRBJ1-2; D unresolved. This CDR3 is 15 amino acids long. The V end was cut by 0 bases, the J end by 6 bases, with 14 bases between. CDR1 and CDR2 (germline): LNHNV, YYDKDF (reference sequence). Here the CDR3 reads CATSRESQNPNGYTF. The CDR3 DNA reads as TGTGCCACCAGCAGAGAATCACAGAATCCCAATGGCTACACCTTC.

This chain connects TRBV19 to TRBJ2-7; 10 nucleotides agree with TRBD2. Trimming at V came to 6 bases and at J to 1 base, leaving 6 bases not matched to a gene. CDR1 and CDR2 from the germline V gene are LNHDA and SQIVND (reference sequence). The CDR3 is 15 amino acids. The CDR3 DNA reads TGTGCCAGTAGCAGACTAGCGGGTACTTCCTACGAGCAGTACTTC. This translates into CASSRLAGTSYEQYF.

V is TRBV2 and J is TRBJ2-1; 7 bases are a match to TRBD2. The junction had 11 bases not matched to a gene; V was cut back by 3 bases and J by 6 bases. This CDR3 comprises 16 residues. Germline V CDR1 and CDR2: SNHLY, FYNNEI. The CDR3 is CASSDQGAGVPNEQFF. The CDR3 DNA reads TGTGCCAGCAGTGATCAAGGTGCGGGAGTGCCCAATGAGCAGTTCTTC.

The table lists this clone with a count of one. The chain joins TRBV5-4 to TRBJ2-2; D is perhaps TRBD2 (5 bases). Germline-derived CDR1 and CDR2 are SGHNT and YYREEE (reference sequence). Trimming removed 4 bases at V and 8 bases at J, with 15 bases between. This CDR3 has 14 amino acids. DNA for the CDR3: TGTGCCAGCAGCCCGAGGGAGATAGCGGGGGAGCTGTTTTTT. This gives the protein CASSPREIAGELFF.

This sequence joins TRBV29-1 and TRBJ2-1, with 14 bases that match TRBD2. The CDR3 is 15 residues long. Trimming cost V 6 bases and J 3 bases; bases outside gene matches: 4. CDR1 SQVTM and CDR2 ANQGSEA come from the germline V gene. The DNA for the CDR3 is TGCAGCGTGAAAGGGACTAGCGGGAGCTACAATGAGCAGTTCTTC. This gives the protein CSVKGTSGSYNEQFF.

The chain is built from TRBV30 and TRBJ1-2; no reliable D call. The germline V gene has CDR1 GTSNPN and CDR2 SVGIG (reference sequence). This CDR3 is built from 11 residues. V was trimmed by 3 bases and J by 4 bases, leaving 6 bases between them. The CDR3, as DNA: TGTGCCTGGAGGCGGAGCTATGGCTACACCTTC. It yields the protein CAWRRSYGYTF. The full variable domain, rest sourced from reference TRBV30 and TRBJ1-2, is SQTIHQWPATLVQPVGSPLSLECTVEGTSNPNLYWYRQAAGRGLQLLFYSVGIGQISSEVPQNLSASRPQDRQFILSSKKLLLSDSGFYLCAWRRSYGYTFGSGTRLTVV.

The chain couples TRBV9 to TRBJ1-4; D not certain. The CDR3 loop spans 13 amino acids. V was clipped by 4 bases and J by 10 bases, with 14 bases between them. The germline V gene has CDR1 SGDLS and CDR2 YYNGEE. The CDR3 region is CASSRDLGRKLFF. In nucleotides, the CDR3 is TGTGCCAGCAGCCGGGATCTGGGCCGAAAACTGTTTTTT.

V and J are TRBV7-9 and TRBJ1-4; the D is unclear. The ends were cut back, 4 bases at V and 7 bases at J, with 19 bases in the middle. CDR3 size: 16 residues. CDR1 is SEHNR, CDR2 FQNEAQ, per germline (reference sequence). The CDR3 reads CASSSLNQRGSEKLFF. The DNA for the CDR3 is TGTGCCAGCAGCTCCCTTAACCAACGAGGTAGTGAAAAACTGTTTTTT.

The rearrangement links TRBV2 to TRBJ2-3; no firm D call. From germline, CDR1 is SNHLY and CDR2 FYNNEI. The CDR3 length is 12 residues. V lost 6 bases, J lost 2 bases, and 6 bases lay in between. The CDR3 DNA sequence: TGTGCCAGCAGGCAGAACACAGATACGCAGTATTTT. It codes for CASRQNTDTQYF. Based on the CDR3 plus reference TRBV2 and TRBJ2-3, the full variable domain is EPEVTQTPSHQVTQMGQEVILRCVPISNHLYFYWYRQILGQKVEFLVSFYNNEISEKSEIFDDQFSVERPDGSNFTLKIRSTKLEDSAMYFCASRQNTDTQYFGPGTRLTVL.